This TCR beta chain was obtained from a study of cytomegalovirus exposure and HLA in healthy donors. Overall study results and limits: Most TCR beta V segments were productive about 87% or about 30% of the time in an earlier analysis.

Healthy bone marrow donors made up the donor group. Despite likely unrecorded immune exposures, the donors were nominally healthy at the time of sampling. This clone was observed a handful of times. Its antigen is still unknown. PCR involved 60 Vbeta and 13 Jbeta primers. TCRdb's copy holds only in-frame clones and misses some; the assay was immunoSEQ multiplex PCR. Of 110,000 to 150,000 clones listed, 77% are singletons. CDR3 size: 18 residues. CDR1 is SGHVS and CDR2 is FQNEAQ in the germline V gene. V lost 1 base, J lost 3 bases, and 11 bases stayed unmatched. The origin of this receptor is a male donor in good health and CMV-seronegative. Material: PBMCs. The rearrangement uses TRBV7-8 and TRBJ1-5; 8 bases agree with TRBD1. Here the CDR3 reads CASSLGSLTGASNQPQHF. CDR3 DNA sequence: TGTGCCAGCAGCTTAGGAAGCTTGACAGGGGCTTCCAATCAGCCCCAGCATTTT.